Below, 26 T cell receptor beta chains from the same sample are listed, as sequenced in a study of read filtering for tumor transcriptome and immune sequencing (dated by TCRdb to the early 2020s). TCRdb records Illumina HiSeq 4000 as the sequencer. The Immunoverse kit was used to build TCR libraries from 400 to 500 ng RNA, with molecular barcoded adaptors covering alpha/delta and beta/gamma chains. TCRdb handled the public reads itself, with Q25 trimming in fastp and clone calling in MiXCR, and kept productive beta chains. Rows matching on CDR3 protein sequence are summarized as one entry with the most common DNA and genes. This sample has some 43,000 distinct CDR3 sequences in its table, and roughly 13% of those were observed once. Of the sample, approximately 31% is held by the ten largest clones. The sequencing sample was made of a population of CD138-negative cells sorted from bone marrow. In light of the paper, this sample's cell subset or site label describes: bone marrow mononuclear cells depleted of CD138+ plasma/myeloma cells by negative magnetic selection. Receptors were obtained from a donor at least 40 years old with multiple myeloma.

This clonotype was seen only once. A much larger clone lies one base from this, so it may be a read error. This sequence joins TRBV19 and TRBJ2-7, with D tentatively TRBD1 (5 bases). Germline V gene sequence: CDR1 LNHDA, CDR2 SQIVND (reference sequence). The CDR3 is made up of 14 amino acids. CDR3 sequence reads: CANSMLVQGHEQYF. In DNA, the CDR3 is TGTGCCAATAGTATGCTTGTCCAGGGTCACGAGCAGTACTTC.

This clonotype was recorded many times. This chain uses TRBV20-1 with TRBJ2-1, with TRBD2 matching over 7 bases. CDR1 is DFQATT, CDR2 SNEGSKA, per germline (reference sequence). The CDR3 covers 16 residues. Trimming cost V 0 bases and J 0 bases; bases outside gene matches: 5. The CDR3 loop is CSARDLGRSSYNEQFF. As DNA, the CDR3 is TGCAGTGCTAGAGATCTCGGGAGGAGCTCCTACAATGAGCAGTTCTTC.

This clonotype was recorded many times. V usage is TRBV24-1 and J usage is TRBJ2-6; TRBD1 is a possible D gene (5 bases). CDR1 is KGHDR, CDR2 SFDVKD, per germline. Trimming took off 4 bases at V and 0 bases at J, with 6 bases between the two ends. This CDR3 has 15 amino acids. The CDR3, as DNA: TGTGCCACCAGTGACAGGGACTCTGGGGCCAACGTCCTGACTTTC. Its translation: CATSDRDSGANVLTF.

A word on this clonotype: The germline gene is not matched at one end of the junction; a read error may be the cause. The CDR3 spells CSAFKAGGYNERFF. The CDR3 DNA follows: TGCAGTGCTTTTAAAGCGGGAGGTTACAATGAGCGGTTCTTC. The chain employs TRBV20-1 and TRBJ2-1; TRBD2 agrees at 9 bases. This CDR3 has 14 amino acids. Germline CDR1 is DFQATT and CDR2 is SNEGSKA (reference sequence).

This clonotype was observed many times. V is TRBV5-1 and J is TRBJ1-1; no reliable D call. The CDR3 totals 15 residues. Germline loops: CDR1 SGHRS, CDR2 YFSETQ. The ends were cut back, 0 bases at V and 2 bases at J, with 11 bases in the middle. DNA of the CDR3: TGCGCCAGCAGCTTGGATGGAGGAACTAACACTGAAGCTTTCTTT. Its protein is CASSLDGGTNTEAFF.

This clonotype was observed at least ten times. The chain uses TRBV18 and TRBJ2-5; 9 bases fit TRBD2. Trimming cost V 3 bases and J 5 bases; bases outside gene matches: 10. This CDR3 spans 16 amino acids. Germline lookup yields CDR1 KGHSH and CDR2 LQKENI. Here the CDR3 reads CASSPPAREGQETQYF. CDR3 DNA: TGTGCCAGCTCACCGCCCGCGCGGGAGGGCCAGGAGACCCAGTACTTC. Full variable domain (rest looked up from reference TRBV18 and TRBJ2-5): NAGVMQNPRHLVRRRGQEARLRCSPMKGHSHVYWYRQLPEEGLKFMVYLQKENIIDESGMPKERFSAEFPKEGPSILRIQQVVRGDSAAYFCASSPPAREGQETQYFGPGTRLLVL.

This clonotype was counted many times. V usage is TRBV7-2 and J usage is TRBJ2-5; D possibly corresponds to TRBD1 (6 bases). CDR1 is SGHTA and CDR2 is FQGNSA in the germline V gene. The CDR3 is 13 amino acids. V was clipped by 5 bases and J by 2 bases, with 9 bases between them. The CDR3 DNA is TGTGCCAGCAGCCTGGACAGACAAGAGACCCAGTACTTC. Translation gives CASSLDRQETQYF.

Ten or more counts support this clonotype. For the CDR3, the DNA is TGCGCCAGCAGCCAAGATCCTGGACGGAACAATCAGCCCCAGCATTTT. This sequence encodes CASSQDPGRNNQPQHF. The J gene is TRBJ1-5, the V gene TRBV4-1; D remains ambiguous. Trimming cost V 0 bases and J 3 bases, with 12 bases left between them. This CDR3 comprises 16 residues. Looked up from germline, CDR1 is MGHRA and CDR2 is YSYEKL.

The chain uses TRBV29-1 and TRBJ2-7; 7 bases match TRBD2. Per germline, CDR1 SQVTM and CDR2 ANQGSEA. The CDR3 is 14 amino acids. Trimming removed 4 bases from V and 3 bases from J; junction bases left unmatched: 9. The CDR3 reads CSVAPGTNNYEQYF. The CDR3 DNA reads as TGCAGCGTTGCCCCCGGGACTAACAACTACGAGCAGTACTTC.

With regard to this clonotype: A read error may explain this, as a much larger clone is one base away. The chain carries TRBV19 and TRBJ2-1; D is uncertain. The CDR3 loop spans 15 amino acids. Germline loops: CDR1 LNHDA, CDR2 SQIVND (reference sequence). For the CDR3, the DNA is TGTGCCAGTATGGGTTGGTCCAACTCCTACAGTGAGCAGTTCTTC. Amino acids: CASMGWSNSYSEQFF. Full variable domain (missing parts from reference TRBV19 and TRBJ2-1): DGGITQSPKYLFRKEGQNVTLSCEQNLNHDAMYWYRQDPGQGLRLIYYSQIVNDFQKGDIAEGYSVSREKKESFPLTVTSAQKNPTAFYLCASMGWSNSYSEQFFGPGTRLTVL.

This clonotype was recorded many times. This chain joins TRBV30 and TRBJ2-3, with TRBD1 identical over 9 bases. V shed 3 bases and J 6 bases; nucleotides not matched to a gene: 7. CDR1 is GTSNPN, CDR2 SVGIG, per germline (reference sequence). The CDR3 sequence is 14 residues long. The CDR3 spells CAWRHRDREDTQYF. The CDR3 DNA sequence: TGTGCCTGGAGGCACCGGGACAGGGAGGATACGCAGTATTTT.

This clonotype occurred a few times. It may be a read error: a sequence one base away is much more abundant. This chain connects TRBV18 to TRBJ1-3; TRBD1 might be the D (6 bases). The V gene's germline CDR1 is KGHSH and CDR2 LQKENI. V was trimmed by 3 bases and J by 12 bases, leaving 18 bases between them. The CDR3 length is 14 residues. Here the CDR3 reads CASSPPAKRDIIYF. For the CDR3, the DNA is TGTGCCAGCTCACCCCCGGCTAAGCGGGACATCATATATTTT.

This clonotype has a count of ten or more. The V gene is TRBV5-4, the J gene TRBJ2-1; 9 bases map to TRBD2. The CDR3 runs to 17 residues. In germline, CDR1 is SGHNT, CDR2 YYREEE (reference sequence). V shed 0 bases, J shed 1 base, and the junction held 5 bases outside the gene matches. This CDR3 reads CASSLGGRAGSYNEQFF. The CDR3 bases are TGTGCCAGCAGCTTGGGCGGGAGGGCCGGGTCCTACAATGAGCAGTTCTTC.

This clonotype was picked up many times. This rearrangement joins TRBV28 to TRBJ1-2; tentatively, D is TRBD1 (6 bases). CDR3 size: 15 residues. Germline assignment: CDR1 MDHEN and CDR2 SYDVKM. V was clipped by 5 bases and J by 2 bases, with 15 bases between them. Here the CDR3 reads CASSARTERNYGYTF. Here the CDR3 DNA reads TGTGCCAGCAGTGCCCGGACAGAAAGAAACTATGGCTACACCTTC.

This clonotype turned up a few times. The CDR3 region is CSARGSGLAGGQGQYF. CDR3 sequence (DNA): TGCAGTGCTAGAGGTTCGGGACTAGCGGGAGGGCAAGGCCAGTACTTC. The chain is built from TRBV20-1 and TRBJ2-5; TRBD2 agrees at 16 bases. V was clipped by 1 base and J by 10 bases; unmatched bases: 9. Germline CDR1 is DFQATT and CDR2 is SNEGSKA (reference sequence). This CDR3 is built from 16 residues.

Notes on this clonotype: This probably arose from a read error, given a far larger clone one base away. The V and J genes are TRBV7-8 and TRBJ2-1, with TRBD2 matching 10 bases. V was pared by 5 bases and J by 14 bases, with 15 bases of the junction left unmatched. The CDR3 totals 15 residues. Per the germline V gene, CDR1 is SGHVS and CDR2 is FQNEAQ. CDR3: CASSLSVLAGVGEFF. CDR3 nucleotide sequence: TGTGCCAGCAGCCTCTCGGTCCTAGCGGGAGTCGGGGAGTTCTTC. Based on the CDR3 plus reference TRBV7-8 and TRBJ2-1, the full variable domain is GAGVSQSPRYKVAKRGQDVALRCDPISGHVSLFWYQQALGQGPEFLTYFQNEAQLDKSGLPSDRFFAERPEGSVSTLKIQRTQQEDSAVYLCASSLSVLAGVGEFFGPGTRLTVL.

This clonotype was observed many times. Written as DNA, the CDR3 is TGTGCCAGCAGTTACTCGGGGGTAAAATGGAATGAGCAGTTCTTC. Translating it yields CASSYSGVKWNEQFF. The chain links TRBV6-5 to TRBJ2-1, with D perhaps matching TRBD1 or TRBD2 (5 bases each). The CDR3 runs to 15 residues. V lost 0 bases and J lost 7, with 13 bases in between. Per germline, CDR1 MNHEY and CDR2 SVGAGI.

Within the sample, this clonotype is medium-sized. The chain carries TRBV7-2 and TRBJ1-1, with no clear D. V was pared by 4 bases and J by 2 bases, with 8 bases between. This CDR3 has 13 residues. Germline V gene data show CDR1 as SGHTA and CDR2 as FQGNSA. CDR3 loop: CASSSFRNTEAFF. CDR3 nucleotide sequence: TGTGCCAGCAGCTCTTTTAGAAACACTGAAGCTTTCTTT.

This clonotype was seen ten or more times. The chain couples TRBV27 to TRBJ1-2; no clear D. The CDR3 is 13 residues long. The V end lost 5 bases, the J end lost 0 bases, and 7 bases lay between the germline ends. CDR1 MNHEY and CDR2 SMNVEV come from the germline V gene (reference sequence). The CDR3 reads CASSGAANYGYTF. The CDR3 coding sequence is TGTGCCAGCAGTGGTGCAGCTAACTATGGCTACACCTTC.

V usage is TRBV5-1 and J usage is TRBJ2-7; 7 positions agree with TRBD1. The CDR3 runs 16 residues. The germline V gene has CDR1 SGHRS and CDR2 YFSETQ. The V and J ends lost 0 bases and 7 bases, in that order; junction bases with no gene match: 13. The CDR3 reads CASSLAKTGTKREQYF. The DNA for the CDR3 is TGCGCCAGCAGCTTGGCCAAGACAGGGACAAAAAGGGAGCAGTACTTC.

The rearrangement links TRBV2 to TRBJ2-2; possibly TRBD1 for D (5 bases). The ends were cut back, 8 bases at V and 4 bases at J, with 14 bases in the middle. Germline CDR1 SNHLY, CDR2 FYNNEI. The CDR3 spans 14 residues. The CDR3 coding sequence is TGTGCCAGCGACAGAGGCTTGAGCACCGGGGAGCTGTTTTTT. It encodes CASDRGLSTGELFF. The complete variable domain, with remaining parts taken from reference TRBV2 and TRBJ2-2, reads EPEVTQTPSHQVTQMGQEVILRCVPISNHLYFYWYRQILGQKVEFLVSFYNNEISEKSEIFDDQFSVERPDGSNFTLKIRSTKLEDSAMYFCASDRGLSTGELFFGEGSRLTVL.

The sample holds many counts of this clonotype. The chain carries TRBV7-8 and TRBJ2-4, with D perhaps being TRBD1 or TRBD2 (5 bases each). The CDR3 runs to 16 residues. Trimming removed 1 base from V and 0 bases from J, with 10 bases in between. The germline gives CDR1 SGHVS, CDR2 FQNEAQ. The DNA for the CDR3 is TGTGCCAGCAGCTTAGAGTGGGGGTTAGCCAAAAACATTCAGTACTTC. Amino acids: CASSLEWGLAKNIQYF.

This clonotype occurred a few times. The chain recombines TRBV18 with TRBJ2-5; 15 nucleotides agree with TRBD2. Germline lookup yields CDR1 KGHSH and CDR2 LQKENI. This CDR3 has 17 amino acids. The J segment lost 2 bases and the V segment lost 3 bases, leaving 4 bases of the junction unmatched. The CDR3 here is CASSPRTSGREQETQYF. Written as DNA, the CDR3 is TGTGCCAGCTCACCGCGGACTAGCGGGAGGGAACAAGAGACCCAGTACTTC.

The sample holds many counts of this clonotype. A much larger clone differs from this one at a single base, so this may be a read error. This chain connects TRBV10-2 to TRBJ2-1; D gene ambiguous. This CDR3 is 16 amino acids long. Per germline, CDR1 WSHSY and CDR2 SAAADI. CDR3 residues: CASSMAHSGSCNEQFF. The CDR3 DNA reads as TGCGCCAGCAGTATGGCCCACTCGGGCTCCTGCAATGAGCAGTTCTTC.

This clonotype showed up many times. This rearrangement joins TRBV7-6 to TRBJ2-2; D gene ambiguous. Germline assignment: CDR1 SGHVS and CDR2 FNYEAQ. V dropped 4 bases and J dropped 4 bases, with 10 bases sitting between them. This CDR3 has 14 amino acids. CDR3 residues: CASSSKGSTGELFF. As DNA, the CDR3 is TGTGCCAGCAGCTCAAAGGGTAGCACCGGGGAGCTGTTTTTT.

This clonotype was recorded many times. The chain recombines TRBV30 with TRBJ2-1; TRBD2 is a possible D gene (6 bases). The CDR3 sequence is 13 residues long. Trimming took 2 bases from V and 7 from J, leaving 12 bases between them. The V gene's germline CDR1 is GTSNPN and CDR2 SVGIG (reference sequence). CDR3 residues: CAWSTHSGNEQFF. The CDR3 DNA follows: TGTGCCTGGAGTACCCATAGCGGTAATGAGCAGTTCTTC.